These 24 T cell receptor beta chains were sequenced from one sample in a study of control samples from healthy donors and cancer patients. Clones were read by immunoSEQ multiplex PCR, and TCRdb kept only the in-frame ones, dropping some. The sample lists about 98,000 clones; 82% were seen once. Input material: blood. These receptors were collected from a man aged 55-75 years in good health.

This sequence joins TRBV29-1 and TRBJ2-2; no clear D. This CDR3 is 12 amino acids long. Germline V gene lookup returns CDR1 SQVTM and CDR2 ANQGSEA. V dropped 4 bases and J dropped 7 bases, with 10 bases sitting between them. The CDR3 spells CSVVGSNGELFF. Written as DNA, the CDR3 is TGCAGCGTTGTTGGGTCTAACGGGGAGCTGTTTTTT.

J is TRBJ2-4 and V is TRBV5-6; D perhaps matches TRBD1 (5 bases). Trimming stripped 4 bases from V and 7 bases from J, with 15 bases between. Germline V gene sequence: CDR1 SGHDT, CDR2 YYEEEE. This CDR3 has 14 amino acids. CDR3 sequence reads: CASSGPRPGNIQYF. The CDR3 coding sequence is TGTGCCAGCAGCGGACCCAGGCCAGGGAACATTCAGTACTTC.

This rearrangement joins TRBV15 to TRBJ2-5; 9 bases are a match to TRBD2. The germline gives CDR1 LNHNV, CDR2 YYDKDF (reference sequence). This CDR3 comprises 19 residues. The J segment lost 4 bases and the V segment lost 4 bases, leaving 19 bases of the junction unmatched. For the CDR3, the DNA is TGTGCCACCAGCACCTTTGGGGTAGGGTTGCGGGGGGGCCGAGAGACCCAGTACTTC. It codes for CATSTFGVGLRGGRETQYF.

The J gene is TRBJ1-2, the V gene TRBV2, with a possible D match to TRBD1 (6 bases). The CDR3 contains 13 residues. Germline values: CDR1 SNHLY, CDR2 FYNNEI. V lost 4 bases and J lost 2, with 8 bases in between. The CDR3 DNA sequence: TGTGCCAGCAGTGTAGGGGGGAACTATGGCTACACCTTC. Residues: CASSVGGNYGYTF.

This chain joins TRBV30 and TRBJ1-2; perhaps TRBD1 as D (5 bases). This CDR3 contains 16 residues. In germline, CDR1 is GTSNPN, CDR2 SVGIG (reference sequence). The V end was cut by 4 bases, the J end by 8 bases, with 26 bases between. CDR3 loop: CAWTFPPGPRGGGYTF. The CDR3 DNA sequence: TGTGCCTGGACCTTCCCCCCCGGGCCCCGGGGCGGGGGCTACACCTTC.

This rearrangement joins TRBV18 to TRBJ2-1, with D possibly being TRBD1 (6 bases). Germline-derived CDR1 and CDR2 are KGHSH and LQKENI. This CDR3 comprises 14 residues. Trimming shortened V by 2 bases and J by 13 bases, and 18 bases separated the two germline ends. The CDR3 spells CASSPNLGQGNQFF. CDR3 bases: TGTGCCAGCTCACCAAATCTGGGCCAGGGGAATCAGTTCTTC.

This clone was detected a few times. The chain joins TRBV19 to TRBJ2-1, with TRBD2 matching 7 bases. Germline lookup yields CDR1 LNHDA and CDR2 SQIVND (reference sequence). V shed 0 bases and J 3 bases; nucleotides not matched to a gene: 8. This CDR3 has 17 residues. The CDR3 coding sequence is TGTGCCAGTAGTATAGATAAGTGGTCGGGGGGCTACAATGAGCAGTTCTTC. Its translation: CASSIDKWSGGYNEQFF.

This clone has a single count. V usage is TRBV15 and J usage is TRBJ2-7, with D unclear. The germline V gene encodes CDR1 LNHNV and CDR2 YYDKDF (reference sequence). The CDR3 has 14 amino acids. V lost 2 bases, J lost 5 bases, and 13 bases lay in between. The DNA of the CDR3 is TGTGCCACCAGCAGAAGGTTTACCCTCAACGAGCAGTACTTC. Translated, it gives CATSRRFTLNEQYF.

The chain recombines TRBV19 with TRBJ2-2, with D perhaps TRBD2 (6 bases). The germline V gene encodes CDR1 LNHDA and CDR2 SQIVND (reference sequence). The CDR3 runs 13 residues. V dropped 7 bases and J dropped 6 bases, with 12 bases sitting between them. This CDR3 reads CASMGGWSGELFF. The CDR3 nucleotides read TGTGCCAGTATGGGGGGTTGGTCCGGGGAGCTGTTTTTT.

The V call is TRBV27, the J call TRBJ2-1, with D tentatively TRBD1 (5 bases). CDR3 length: 17 residues. From germline, CDR1 is MNHEY and CDR2 SMNVEV (reference sequence). The germline V and J ends were trimmed by 3 bases and 1 base, with 16 bases remaining between them. CDR3 nucleotide sequence: TGTGCCAGCAGTTTTATTTCCCTAGACAGTTCCTACAATGAGCAGTTCTTC. Translated, it gives CASSFISLDSSYNEQFF.

The chain uses TRBV11-3 and TRBJ1-3; D is ambiguous. The CDR3 is 13 amino acids. Germline lookup yields CDR1 SGHNT and CDR2 YENEEA. V was shortened by 4 bases and J by 2 bases, with 6 bases between the two germline ends. CDR3 sequence: CASSSTPGNTIYF. CDR3 DNA sequence: TGTGCCAGCAGCTCGACCCCTGGAAACACCATATATTTT.

The chain's CDR3 is CASSLGRGEQYF. The DNA of the CDR3 is TGTGCCAGCAGCTTGGGGAGGGGCGAGCAGTACTTC. The chain has TRBV28 and TRBJ2-7; 7 bases agree with TRBD2. Germline CDR1 reads MDHEN; CDR2 reads SYDVKM. The CDR3 sequence is 12 residues long. The trim removed 6 bases at V and 6 bases at J, leaving 5 bases unmatched.

The chain is built from TRBV9 and TRBJ1-1, with D perhaps TRBD1 (5 bases). CDR3 size: 15 residues. CDR1 is SGDLS, CDR2 YYNGEE, per germline. The V gene lost 7 bases and the J gene lost 1 base, with 17 bases spanning the gap. CDR3 sequence (DNA): TGTGCCAGCTCGACCTCAGGGTTGACGAACACTGAAGCTTTCTTT. As protein: CASSTSGLTNTEAFF.

This chain links TRBV5-6 with TRBJ2-2; 9 bases align to TRBD1. The ends lost 4 bases at V and 3 bases at J; junction bases unmatched: 13. Germline V gene data show CDR1 as SGHDT and CDR2 as YYEEEE. CDR3 length: 18 amino acids. The CDR3: CASSQLSTGTGYTGELFF. The DNA of the CDR3 is TGTGCCAGCAGCCAATTATCTACCGGGACAGGGTACACCGGGGAGCTGTTTTTT.

As regards this clone: The junction does not match germline at one end; this may be a read error. This chain uses TRBV28 with TRBJ2-5; TRBD1 matches at 9 bases. The germline gives CDR1 MDHEN, CDR2 SYDVKM. The CDR3 covers 12 residues. CDR3 nucleotides: TGTGCCAGCCTTTCCGGCCGGGACAGGGTAAACTTC. Translation gives CASLSGRDRVNF.

By sample share, this clone is medium-sized. The CDR3 reads CASSYGENEKLFF. DNA of the CDR3: TGTGCCAGCAGTTACGGAGAAAATGAAAAACTGTTTTTT. The rearrangement links TRBV6-2 or TRBV6-3 to TRBJ1-4; D not resolved. The ends were cut back, 2 bases at V and 5 bases at J, with 6 bases in the middle. This CDR3 has 13 residues. Germline V gives CDR1 MNHEY, CDR2 SVGEGT.

The chain links TRBV27 to TRBJ2-3; D ambiguous. V gave up 7 bases and J gave up 0 bases, with 14 bases separating them. The CDR3 runs 15 residues. CDR1 and CDR2 (germline): MNHEY, SMNVEV (reference sequence). Here the CDR3 reads CASNDFRASTDTQYF. The CDR3 DNA is TGTGCCAGCAATGATTTCCGGGCTAGCACAGATACGCAGTATTTT.

The V and J genes are TRBV28 and TRBJ2-1; TRBD2 aligns across 9 bases. Germline CDR1 MDHEN, CDR2 SYDVKM. The CDR3 is 17 residues long. The V and J ends lost 3 bases and 5 bases, in that order; junction bases with no gene match: 11. The CDR3 sequence is CASSLWGPGLADNEQFF. The CDR3 DNA sequence: TGTGCCAGCAGTTTGTGGGGGCCGGGACTAGCCGACAATGAGCAGTTCTTC.

This clone has more than one count but fewer than ten. The V gene is TRBV19, the J gene TRBJ1-5; TRBD1 matches 9 bases. CDR1 is LNHDA and CDR2 is SQIVND in the germline V gene (reference sequence). CDR3 size: 14 residues. Unmatched junction bases numbered 4, after V lost 8 bases and J lost 2 bases. The CDR3 nucleotides read TGTGCCAGTCGGCGGACAGGGGGCAATCAGCCCCAGCATTTT. The encoded protein is CASRRTGGNQPQHF.

This clone was counted only a few times. The rearrangement joins TRBV7-9 to TRBJ2-5, with unresolved D. Germline V CDR1 and CDR2: SEHNR, FQNEAQ (reference sequence). Between the trimmed V and J ends, which lost 5 bases and 0 bases, there was a span of 13 bases. The CDR3 has 15 residues. The CDR3 DNA reads TGTGCCAGCAGCCCGACTCTACCGGACCAAGAGACCCAGTACTTC. Its translation is CASSPTLPDQETQYF.

The CDR3 spells CASSLGSGRRASGLAGVNEQFF. CDR3 sequence (DNA): TGTGCCAGCAGTTTAGGGTCTGGCCGGAGGGCCTCCGGACTAGCGGGAGTGAATGAGCAGTTCTTC. This sequence joins TRBV28 and TRBJ2-1; TRBD2 matches at 13 bases. Trimming removed 2 bases from V and 7 bases from J; junction bases left unmatched: 23. Germline V gives CDR1 MDHEN, CDR2 SYDVKM. This CDR3 comprises 22 residues.

The chain has TRBV19 and TRBJ2-7; 7 nucleotides align to TRBD1. Germline loops: CDR1 LNHDA, CDR2 SQIVND (reference sequence). There are 14 residues in the CDR3. V was pared by 7 bases and J by 0 bases, with 6 bases of the junction left unmatched. CDR3 nucleotides: TGTGCCAGTACCACGACAGGGCTCTCCTACGAGCAGTACTTC. Translation gives CASTTTGLSYEQYF.

The V call is TRBV5-1, the J call TRBJ1-1; D possibly corresponds to TRBD1 (6 bases). Trimming stripped 2 bases from V and 3 bases from J, with 8 bases between. The CDR3 contains 13 residues. Germline values: CDR1 SGHRS, CDR2 YFSETQ. The CDR3 region is CASSFEGDTEAFF. The CDR3 DNA sequence: TGCGCCAGCAGCTTTGAGGGGGACACTGAAGCTTTCTTT.

The gene calls are TRBV9 and TRBJ2-3, with D unresolved. This CDR3 region has 13 residues. The V end was cut by 2 bases, the J end by 6 bases, with 10 bases between. Germline V lookup: CDR1 SGDLS, CDR2 YYNGEE. CDR3 in amino acids: CASSVQWSDTQYF. CDR3 sequence (DNA): TGTGCCAGCAGCGTCCAGTGGTCGGATACGCAGTATTTT.